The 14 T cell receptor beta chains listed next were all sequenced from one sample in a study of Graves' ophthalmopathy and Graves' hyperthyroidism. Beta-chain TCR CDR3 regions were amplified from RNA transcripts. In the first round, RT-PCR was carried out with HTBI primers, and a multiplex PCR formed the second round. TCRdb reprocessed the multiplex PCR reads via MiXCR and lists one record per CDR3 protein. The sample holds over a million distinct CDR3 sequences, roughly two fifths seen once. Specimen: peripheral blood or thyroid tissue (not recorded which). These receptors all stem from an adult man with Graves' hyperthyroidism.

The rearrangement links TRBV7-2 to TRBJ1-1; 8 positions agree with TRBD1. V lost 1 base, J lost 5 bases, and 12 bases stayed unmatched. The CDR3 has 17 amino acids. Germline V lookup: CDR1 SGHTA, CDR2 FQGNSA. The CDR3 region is CASSLDRPYQGATEAFF. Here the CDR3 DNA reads TGTGCCAGCAGCTTAGATCGGCCCTACCAGGGGGCTACTGAAGCTTTCTTT. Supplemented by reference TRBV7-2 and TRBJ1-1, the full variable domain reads GAGVSQSPSNKVTEKGKDVELRCDPISGHTALYWYRQSLGQGLEFLIYFQGNSAPDKSGLPSDRFSAERTGGSVSTLTIQRTQQEDSAVYLCASSLDRPYQGATEAFFGQGTRLTVV.

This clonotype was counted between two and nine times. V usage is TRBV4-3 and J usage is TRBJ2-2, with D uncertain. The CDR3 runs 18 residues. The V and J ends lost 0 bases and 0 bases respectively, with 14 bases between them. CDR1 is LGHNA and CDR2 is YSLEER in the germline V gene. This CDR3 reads CASSQDYRGFANTGELFF. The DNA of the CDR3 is TGCGCCAGCAGCCAAGATTACCGTGGCTTTGCGAACACCGGGGAGCTGTTTTTT.

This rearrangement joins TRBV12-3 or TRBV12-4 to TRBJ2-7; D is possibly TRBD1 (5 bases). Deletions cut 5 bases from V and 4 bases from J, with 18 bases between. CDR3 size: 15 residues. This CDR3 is CASSQQGKYTYEQYF. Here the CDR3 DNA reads TGTGCCAGCAGTCAGCAGGGTAAATATACTTACGAGCAGTACTTC.

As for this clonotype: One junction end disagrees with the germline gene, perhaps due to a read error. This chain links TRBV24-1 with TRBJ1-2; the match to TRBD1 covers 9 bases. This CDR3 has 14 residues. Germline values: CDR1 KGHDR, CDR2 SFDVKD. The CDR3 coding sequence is TGTGCCAACAGTTCCACAGGGGGCGCAAGTGGCTACACCTTC. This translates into CANSSTGGASGYTF.

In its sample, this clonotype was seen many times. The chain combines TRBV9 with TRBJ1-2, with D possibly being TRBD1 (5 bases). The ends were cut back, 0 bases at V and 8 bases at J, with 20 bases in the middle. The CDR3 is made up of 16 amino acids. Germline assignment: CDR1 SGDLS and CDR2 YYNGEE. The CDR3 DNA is TGTGCCAGCAGCGTAGCCCCGGGGCCCGCTAATACGGGCTACACCTTC. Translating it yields CASSVAPGPANTGYTF.

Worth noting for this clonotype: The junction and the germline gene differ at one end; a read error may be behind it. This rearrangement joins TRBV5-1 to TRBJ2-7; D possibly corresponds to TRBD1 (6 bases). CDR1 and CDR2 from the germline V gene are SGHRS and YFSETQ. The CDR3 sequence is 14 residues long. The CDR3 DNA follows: TGCGCCAGCAGCTTGGTCCCAGGGGAAGATACGCAGTATTTC. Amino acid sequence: CASSLVPGEDTQYF.

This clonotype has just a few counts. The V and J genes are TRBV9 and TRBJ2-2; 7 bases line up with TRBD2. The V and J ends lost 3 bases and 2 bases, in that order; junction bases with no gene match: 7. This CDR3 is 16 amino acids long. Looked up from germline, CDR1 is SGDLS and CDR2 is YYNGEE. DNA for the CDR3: TGTGCCAGCAGCGCCCTCGGCGGGAGAAACACCGGGGAGCTGTTTTTT. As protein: CASSALGGRNTGELFF.

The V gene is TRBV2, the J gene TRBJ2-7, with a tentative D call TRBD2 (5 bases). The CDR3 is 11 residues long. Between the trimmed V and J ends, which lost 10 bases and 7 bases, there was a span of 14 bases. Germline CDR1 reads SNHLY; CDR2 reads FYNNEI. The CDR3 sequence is CATRWGVEQYF. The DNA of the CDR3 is TGTGCCACACGTTGGGGAGTAGAGCAGTACTTC.

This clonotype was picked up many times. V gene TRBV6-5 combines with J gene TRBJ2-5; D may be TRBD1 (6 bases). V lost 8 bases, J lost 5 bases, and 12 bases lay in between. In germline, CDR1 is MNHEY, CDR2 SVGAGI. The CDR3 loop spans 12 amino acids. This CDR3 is CASYRARETQYF. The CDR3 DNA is TGTGCCAGCTACAGGGCCAGGGAGACCCAGTACTTC.

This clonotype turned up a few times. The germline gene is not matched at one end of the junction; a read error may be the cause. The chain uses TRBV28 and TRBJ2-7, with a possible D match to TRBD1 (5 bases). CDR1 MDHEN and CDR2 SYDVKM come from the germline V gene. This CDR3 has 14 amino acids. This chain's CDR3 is CASRPQGVASFGDF. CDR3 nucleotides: TGTGCCAGCCGACCCCAGGGCGTAGCATCGTTTGGGGACTTC.

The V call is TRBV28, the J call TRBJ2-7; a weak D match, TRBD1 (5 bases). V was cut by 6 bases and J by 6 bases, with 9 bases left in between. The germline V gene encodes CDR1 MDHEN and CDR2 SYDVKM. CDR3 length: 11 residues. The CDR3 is CASRLQGEQYF. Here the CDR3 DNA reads TGTGCCAGCAGGCTGCAGGGCGAGCAGTACTTC.

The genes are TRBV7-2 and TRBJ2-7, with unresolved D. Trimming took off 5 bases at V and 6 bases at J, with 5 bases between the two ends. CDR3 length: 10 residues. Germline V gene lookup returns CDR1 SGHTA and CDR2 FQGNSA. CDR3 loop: CASSQLEQYF. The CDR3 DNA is TGTGCCAGCAGCCAACTCGAGCAGTACTTC.

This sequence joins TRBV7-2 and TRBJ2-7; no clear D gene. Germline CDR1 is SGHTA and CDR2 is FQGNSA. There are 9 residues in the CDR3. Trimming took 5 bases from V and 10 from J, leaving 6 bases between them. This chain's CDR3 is CASSARQYF. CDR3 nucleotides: TGTGCCAGCAGCGCCCGACAGTACTTC.

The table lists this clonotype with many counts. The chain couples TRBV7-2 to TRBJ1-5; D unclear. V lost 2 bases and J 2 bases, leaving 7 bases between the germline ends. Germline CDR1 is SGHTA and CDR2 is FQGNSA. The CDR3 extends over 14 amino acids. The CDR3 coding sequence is TGTGCCAGCAGCTTATGGAGTCGCAATCAGCCCCAGCATTTT. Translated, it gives CASSLWSRNQPQHF.